The 2 T cell receptor beta chains reported below all come from one sample, sequenced in a study of cytomegalovirus exposure and HLA in healthy donors. The PCR contained 60 Vbeta and 13 Jbeta primers. Profiled with immunoSEQ multiplex PCR; TCRdb holds only in-frame clones, not every one. The table has 200,000 or so clones, 65% to 90% seen once. Sequenced: PBMCs. The receptors here all came from a girl under 18 in good health and CMV-seronegative.

The rearrangement links TRBV28 to TRBJ2-6; no firm D call. Trimming took 1 base from V and 4 from J, leaving 11 bases between them. Looked up from germline, CDR1 is MDHEN and CDR2 is SYDVKM. This CDR3 comprises 16 residues. The CDR3 protein is CASSLYPLEGANVLTF. The CDR3 nucleotides read TGTGCCAGCAGTTTATACCCTCTAGAAGGGGCCAACGTCCTGACTTTC.

The rearrangement joins TRBV6-5 to TRBJ2-3, with TRBD2 as a possible D gene (6 bases). The CDR3 sequence is 14 residues long. V lost 6 bases to trimming and J lost 4 bases, with 14 bases between them. From germline, CDR1 is MNHEY and CDR2 SVGAGI. The CDR3 bases are TGTGCCAGCAGCACGGGACTCCGCGCAGATACGCAGTATTTT. Protein sequence: CASSTGLRADTQYF.